This T cell receptor beta chain stems from a study of long-term antiretroviral therapy in people with HIV. General study results and limits: The blood, collected between the mid-2000s and the late 2010s, was possibly taken under older ART regimens. Following ART, diversity rose but still fell short of transplant donor controls.

Concerning this clone itself: The antigen remains unidentified.

At survey level, the immunoSEQ assay was run in its v3.0 version. Data came from immunoSEQ multiplex PCR; TCRdb stores just in-frame clones and leaves some out. Here the sample spans 20,000 or so clones, 76% being singletons. Every specimen held between about 0.85-10 million cryopreserved PBMC. These were thawed and washed before DNA extraction. V dropped 5 bases and J dropped 7 bases, with 11 bases sitting between them. CDR3 length equals 13 residues. The V gene's germline CDR1 is SGHVS and CDR2 FQNEAQ. The chain has TRBV7-8 and TRBJ1-4, with no clear D. The origin of this receptor is a woman between 45 and 60 years old with HIV. The sequences come from unsorted PBMCs, collected 0.5 years before starting antiretroviral therapy. The CDR3 DNA follows: TGTGCCAGCAGCCTTAGTTATCTTGAAAAACTGTTTTTT. It is translated as CASSLSYLEKLFF.